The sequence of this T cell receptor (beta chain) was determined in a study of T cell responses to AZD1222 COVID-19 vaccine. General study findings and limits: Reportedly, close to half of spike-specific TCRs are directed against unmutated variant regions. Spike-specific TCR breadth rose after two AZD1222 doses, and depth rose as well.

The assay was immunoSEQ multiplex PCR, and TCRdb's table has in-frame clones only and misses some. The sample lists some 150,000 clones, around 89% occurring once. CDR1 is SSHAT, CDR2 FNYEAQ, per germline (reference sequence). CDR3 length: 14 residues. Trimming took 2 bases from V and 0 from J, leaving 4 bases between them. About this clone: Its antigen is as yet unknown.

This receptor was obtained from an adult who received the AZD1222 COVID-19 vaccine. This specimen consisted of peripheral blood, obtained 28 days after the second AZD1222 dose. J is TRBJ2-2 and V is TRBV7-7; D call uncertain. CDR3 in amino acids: CASSLRPNTGELFF. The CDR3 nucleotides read TGTGCCAGCAGCTTAAGACCGAACACCGGGGAGCTGTTTTTT. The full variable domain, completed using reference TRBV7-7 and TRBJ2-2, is GAGVSQSPRYKVTKRGQDVTLRCDPISSHATLYWYQQALGQGPEFLTYFNYEAQPDKSGLPSDRFSAERPEGSISTLTIQRTEQRDSAMYRCASSLRPNTGELFFGEGSRLTVL.